This TCR beta chain is from a study of cytomegalovirus exposure and HLA in healthy donors. Overall study: The approximately 130 validation repertoires matched the 600 to 700 first-cohort repertoires in platform, a later analysis reported. Study-wide results and limits: According to a subsequent analysis, TCR clusters from the first cohort were inclined to appear together in the roughly 120 validation repertoires. Usually a TCR sequence was rare, but some public TCRs were found in many donors.

Concerning this clone itself: As yet, its antigen is unknown.

Method: immunoSEQ multiplex PCR; TCRdb's copy keeps in-frame clones and lacks some. The sample contains about 50,000 clones, 93% of which appear only once. Germline CDR1 reads SGHRS; CDR2 reads YFSETQ. V gave up 3 bases and J gave up 0 bases, with 10 bases separating them. The CDR3 totals 15 residues. The donors were part of the validation cohort of fewer than 150 subjects. That cohort was separate from the first cohort, which comprised some 670 subjects. Sequenced input: PBMCs. The receptor comes from a woman aged 18-29 years in good health and CMV-seropositive. V usage is TRBV5-1 and J usage is TRBJ2-1, with D possibly being TRBD2 (5 bases). CDR3 loop: CASSSTTSSYNEQFF. For the CDR3, the DNA is TGCGCCAGCAGCTCTACTACTAGCTCCTACAATGAGCAGTTCTTC.